This T cell receptor (beta chain) was captured in a study of T cell responses to AZD1222 COVID-19 vaccine. Generated by immunoSEQ multiplex PCR, the TCRdb table keeps only in-frame clones and is missing some. The table includes some 74,000 clones, 90% detected once. Concerning this clone: What it recognizes is unknown.

Study conclusions and caveats: Breadth and depth of Spike-specific TCRs rose after two AZD1222 doses. Vaccine-associated CD4 TCRs ranged over spike, dominating at 160-218 and 743-854. Baseline antibody screening turned up just a handful of seropositive AZD1222 recipients.

CDR3 size: 15 residues. V lost 4 bases, J lost 3 bases, and 14 bases lay in between. Germline CDR1 and CDR2: SGHRS and YFSETQ. Source: peripheral blood, taken 28 days after the second AZD1222 dose. The receptor comes from an adult who received the AZD1222 COVID-19 vaccine. This chain joins TRBV5-1 and TRBJ1-5, with D perhaps matching TRBD1 (5 bases). CDR3 region: CASSPGPGSNQPQHF. The CDR3 DNA follows: TGCGCCAGCAGCCCCGGCCCAGGGTCCAATCAGCCCCAGCATTTT.